This passage covers 17 T cell receptor beta chains from one sample sequenced in a study of shared clonotypes between healthy human individuals. The table came from immunoSEQ multiplex PCR; TCRdb's copy has only in-frame clones and leaves some out. The sample has more than 900,000 clones, about 84% seen once; the top ten hold roughly 0.61%. Sample: memory CD4+ T cells from PBMCs. Subset here: CD45RA-negative fraction. The receptor source for this set is a man between 18 and 29 years old in good health. Some clones in this sample may be carry-over from other donors' samples.

This clone showed up just a few times. The rearrangement joins TRBV27 to TRBJ2-1; D possibly corresponds to TRBD2 (5 bases). The germline gives CDR1 MNHEY, CDR2 SMNVEV (reference sequence). This CDR3 has 15 amino acids. Trimming shortened V by 0 bases and J by 8 bases, and 14 bases separated the two germline ends. The chain's CDR3 is CASSLSLAVVYEQFF. Written as DNA, the CDR3 is TGTGCCAGCAGTTTATCCCTAGCTGTTGTATATGAGCAGTTCTTC.

This clone was recorded once. This chain connects TRBV7-9 to TRBJ1-2, with 9 positions matching TRBD1. This CDR3 has 14 residues. Trimming cost V 3 bases and J 3 bases; bases outside gene matches: 2. Germline CDR1 reads SEHNR; CDR2 reads FQNEAQ (reference sequence). Here the CDR3 reads CASSFTGGDYGYTF. The CDR3 coding sequence is TGTGCCAGCAGCTTTACAGGGGGCGACTATGGCTACACCTTC.

This chain uses TRBV19 with TRBJ2-1; D is perhaps TRBD2 (6 bases). The V and J ends lost 6 bases and 0 bases respectively, with 18 bases between them. The germline V gene has CDR1 LNHDA and CDR2 SQIVND (reference sequence). This CDR3 has 17 amino acids. The CDR3 reads CASRSAVAASSYNEQFF. CDR3 nucleotide sequence: TGTGCCAGTAGGTCGGCGGTAGCGGCCAGCTCCTACAATGAGCAGTTCTTC. The variable domain in full, with the rest retrieved from reference TRBV19 and TRBJ2-1, is DGGITQSPKYLFRKEGQNVTLSCEQNLNHDAMYWYRQDPGQGLRLIYYSQIVNDFQKGDIAEGYSVSREKKESFPLTVTSAQKNPTAFYLCASRSAVAASSYNEQFFGPGTRLTVL.

The chain couples TRBV18 to TRBJ2-5, with D maybe TRBD2 (6 bases). This CDR3 is built from 13 residues. Germline V gene lookup returns CDR1 KGHSH and CDR2 LQKENI. V was shortened by 3 bases and J by 5 bases, with 10 bases between the two germline ends. This CDR3 is CASSPNLAETQYF. In DNA form, the CDR3 reads TGTGCCAGCTCACCGAATCTAGCGGAGACCCAGTACTTC.

A remark on this clone: Other DNA variants within this sample encode the same CDR3. The chain joins TRBV27 to TRBJ2-5; possibly TRBD2 for D (5 bases). The V gene lost 0 bases and the J gene lost 2 bases, with 13 bases spanning the gap. The CDR3 contains 16 residues. Germline lookup yields CDR1 MNHEY and CDR2 SMNVEV (reference sequence). The CDR3 DNA sequence: TGTGCCAGCAGTTTATCGAGTGGACGACTACAAGAGACCCAGTACTTC. It specifies CASSLSSGRLQETQYF.

This chain connects TRBV7-2 to TRBJ2-3; no reliable D call. The ends were cut back, 5 bases at V and 1 base at J, with 19 bases in the middle. This CDR3 has 17 residues. Germline values: CDR1 SGHTA, CDR2 FQGNSA. CDR3 in DNA: TGTGCCAGCAGCACAACGGACCTTGCGATAGGCACAGATACGCAGTATTTT. This sequence encodes CASSTTDLAIGTDTQYF.

The V and J genes are TRBV7-9 and TRBJ2-6, with D unclear. The CDR3 length is 15 residues. CDR1 is SEHNR and CDR2 is FQNEAQ in the germline V gene (reference sequence). Trimming left V 5 bases short and J 2 bases short, with 10 bases between. The CDR3 sequence is CASSQRWAGANVLTF. The CDR3 DNA reads as TGTGCCAGCAGCCAGCGATGGGCTGGGGCCAACGTCCTGACTTTC. The whole variable domain, filled in from reference TRBV7-9 and TRBJ2-6, reads DTGVSQNPRHKITKRGQNVTFRCDPISEHNRLYWYRQTLGQGPEFLTYFQNEAQLEKSRLLSDRFSAERPKGSFSTLEIQRTEQGDSAMYLCASSQRWAGANVLTFGAGSRLTVL.

This clone has a handful of counts. CDR3 in DNA: TGTGCCAGCTCACCAAGCCAGGACTCCTACGAGCAGTACTTC. Its translation is CASSPSQDSYEQYF. The chain is built from TRBV18 and TRBJ2-7, with unresolved D. The CDR3 runs 14 residues. The V end was cut by 2 bases, the J end by 0 bases, with 8 bases between. CDR1 and CDR2 from the germline V gene are KGHSH and LQKENI.

V is TRBV11-2 and J is TRBJ2-3; 7 positions match TRBD2. CDR1 SGHAT and CDR2 FQNNGV come from the germline V gene. V lost 2 bases, J lost 2 bases, and 7 bases stayed unmatched. This CDR3 contains 16 residues. The CDR3 region is CASSLMSGGITDTQYF. DNA for the CDR3: TGTGCCAGCAGCTTAATGTCGGGGGGTATCACAGATACGCAGTATTTT.

The chain employs TRBV5-4 and TRBJ2-7; D could derive from TRBD1 or TRBD2 (5 bases each). The germline V and J ends were trimmed by 1 base and 7 bases, with 12 bases remaining between them. Germline CDR1 SGHNT, CDR2 YYREEE (reference sequence). CDR3 length: 13 amino acids. This chain's CDR3 is CASSLFGTREQYF. As DNA, the CDR3 is TGTGCCAGCAGCTTGTTCGGGACGAGGGAGCAGTACTTC.

The V and J genes are TRBV6-5 and TRBJ2-7; tentatively, D is TRBD2 (5 bases). The length of the CDR3 is 13 residues. The V end lost 6 bases, the J end lost 1 base, and 10 bases lay between the germline ends. From germline, CDR1 is MNHEY and CDR2 SVGAGI. In DNA, the CDR3 is TGTGCCAGCAGCCTACAGCGGTCCTACGAGCAGTACTTC. Its translation is CASSLQRSYEQYF.

The chain joins TRBV7-6 to TRBJ2-2; D might be TRBD1 (5 bases). CDR1 and CDR2 from the germline V gene are SGHVS and FNYEAQ. The CDR3 covers 15 residues. V was trimmed by 5 bases and J by 0 bases, leaving 10 bases between them. CDR3 sequence reads: CASSPRTPNTGELFF. CDR3 nucleotide sequence: TGTGCCAGCAGCCCTCGGACACCGAACACCGGGGAGCTGTTTTTT. The full variable domain, rest sourced from reference TRBV7-6 and TRBJ2-2, is GAGVSQSPRYKVTKRGQDVALRCDPISGHVSLYWYRQALGQGPEFLTYFNYEAQQDKSGLPNDRFSAERPEGSISTLTIQRTEQRDSAMYRCASSPRTPNTGELFFGEGSRLTVL.

The rearrangement links TRBV29-1 to TRBJ2-5, with TRBD2 matching 7 bases. Germline assignment: CDR1 SQVTM and CDR2 ANQGSEA. V shed 1 base and J 11 bases; nucleotides not matched to a gene: 7. This CDR3 is 12 amino acids long. CDR3 bases: TGCAGCGTTGAAGGGACTAGGGATGAGCAGTACTTC. It is translated as CSVEGTRDEQYF.

The genes are TRBV5-1 and TRBJ1-3; a weak D match, TRBD1 (6 bases). The CDR3 loop spans 16 amino acids. Trimming left V 0 bases short and J 5 bases short, with 15 bases between. The germline CDR1 and CDR2 sequences are SGHRS and YFSETQ. CDR3 loop: CASSLGLQGRRNTIYF. CDR3 sequence (DNA): TGCGCCAGCAGCTTGGGCCTTCAGGGGCGTAGAAACACCATATATTTT. The variable domain in full, with the rest retrieved from reference TRBV5-1 and TRBJ1-3, is KAGVTQTPRYLIKTRGQQVTLSCSPISGHRSVSWYQQTPGQGLQFLFEYFSETQRNKGNFPGRFSGRQFSNSRSEMNVSTLELGDSALYLCASSLGLQGRRNTIYFGEGSWLTVV.

This CDR3 reads CASSLPPANYGYTF. The CDR3 region has the DNA TGTGCCAGCAGCTTACCTCCAGCTAACTATGGCTACACCTTC. The rearrangement joins TRBV7-2 to TRBJ1-2; D gene unclear. The V and J ends lost 2 bases and 0 bases respectively, with 7 bases between them. Germline V gene sequence: CDR1 SGHTA, CDR2 FQGNSA. The CDR3 length is 14 residues.

This clone was seen only a few times. V and J are TRBV19 and TRBJ2-6; D gene unclear. The CDR3 spans 16 residues. Trimming took 4 bases from V and 0 from J, leaving 10 bases between them. Germline V CDR1 and CDR2: LNHDA, SQIVND (reference sequence). The CDR3 nucleotides read TGTGCCAGTAGTAAGTCGCGGAACTCTGGGGCCAACGTCCTGACTTTC. This codes for CASSKSRNSGANVLTF.

In regard to this clone: Other DNA sequences in this sample translate to the same CDR3. The V gene is TRBV20-1, the J gene TRBJ2-1; no definite D call. The CDR3 has 11 amino acids. V lost 3 bases and J 2 bases, leaving 2 bases between the germline ends. Germline CDR1 DFQATT, CDR2 SNEGSKA (reference sequence). The CDR3 nucleotides are TGCAGTGCTAGGGCCTACAATGAGCAGTTCTTC. This encodes CSARAYNEQFF.